This T cell receptor beta chain stems from a study of blood T cell repertoires in COVID-19 (dated by TCRdb to 2019 to 2021). Notes on the research overall: The collaborator samples originated in the United States, Italy and Spain and spanned the acute and convalescent phases of COVID-19. A de-identified subject ID, COVID-19 status, age in years and sex were almost always included in the sample metadata. The repertoires were released in a freely available public database meant as a resource for research on the immune response to SARS-CoV-2. The material from the prospective study consisted of cDNA or gDNA derived from T cells, B-cell-depleted T cells, or PBMCs. Samples came from the ongoing ImmuneRACE study (first 160 participants) plus 1,254 subjects from 6 global collaborators. The dataset comprised deeply sampled blood TCRbeta repertoires from subjects exposed to, actively infected with, or recovered from COVID-19. Where available, HLA class I and class II types were taken from metadata supplied by the sample provider and were not determined by assay-based typing.

This clone was detected a few times. What this receptor recognizes is not known. No qualities accompany the bases; no much larger clone lies one base away. Each collaborating institution followed its own protocols to collect whole blood in K2EDTA tubes. For TCRbeta analysis, collaborators shipped samples as frozen whole blood, isolated PBMCs, or DNA extracted from either of those sample types. TCRbeta CDR3 regions were amplified from genomic DNA using the immunoSEQ Assay, a bias-controlled multiplex PCR. In the source study's methods: Within the assay, amplification of reference gene primers was used to estimate how many nucleated cells each sample contained. To quantify the absolute abundance of each unique TCRbeta CDR3 rearrangement, sequence reads were collapsed and filtered. For each sample, productive Simpson clonality was calculated by taking the square root of Simpson's diversity index across productive rearrangements. The immuneACCESS repertoire file appears here via TCRdb, limited to in-frame rearrangements. These files lack a portion of the clones; in checked studies, under half of the deficit traces to unresolved V genes, and the cause of the others is not known. The V and J calls and clone size were taken over from that table, and D and trimming were inferred from the DNA. In all, the sample holds about 150,000 clones, and 80% of those were seen once. Clones ranked in the top ten supply about 0.58% of the sample.

V loses 0 bases of germline sequence and J loses 0 bases, and the interval between the two ends is 12 bases. Reading the germline V gene gives CDR1 LGHNA and CDR2 YSLEER. From its cysteine to its phenylalanine, the CDR3 spans 16 amino acids. Only the CDR3 portion is preserved as DNA: 48 bases, with reading frame beginning at the first base. Broader findings and caveats from the paper: Clinical and demographic metadata were provided uncurated, with the amount varying by source and participant.

The rearranged segments are TRBV4-3 and TRBJ2-7, with the identity of the D gene unclear. Sequencing was performed on peripheral blood. This TCR was sampled from a man in his sixties with acute or convalescent COVID-19. The nucleotides are TGCGCCAGCAGCCAAGACCTTCGCAGGAACTCCTACGAGCAGTACTTC. This sequence encodes CASSQDLRRNSYEQYF.